The 21 T cell receptor beta chains listed next were all sequenced from one sample in a study of cytotoxic CD8 clonotypes in ibrutinib-treated CLL. Libraries were prepared by immunoSEQ multiplex PCR; TCRdb keeps only in-frame clonotypes and omits some of them. The sample has 130,000 to 150,000 clones; 79% are singletons. The sequences come from PBMCs, collected after 12 months of ibrutinib treatment. These receptors originate from a human donor with chronic lymphocytic leukemia.

This clone was found once. The V gene is TRBV10-3, the J gene TRBJ1-1; no clear D. The CDR3 runs 13 residues. Looked up from germline, CDR1 is ENHRY and CDR2 is SYGVKD. The germline V and J ends were trimmed by 4 bases and 3 bases, with 9 bases remaining between them. CDR3 coding DNA: TGTGCCATCAGTGGAGAGTTAGACACTGAAGCTTTCTTT. Amino acids: CAISGELDTEAFF.

The rearrangement links TRBV29-1 to TRBJ2-7; D not resolved. The germline gives CDR1 SQVTM, CDR2 ANQGSEA. The CDR3 is 14 amino acids. The V gene lost 4 bases and the J gene lost 2 bases, with 15 bases spanning the gap. CDR3 in amino acids: CSVGSPGGAYEQYF. CDR3 sequence (DNA): TGCAGCGTTGGCTCTCCAGGCGGAGCCTACGAGCAGTACTTC.

The rearrangement links TRBV7-2 to TRBJ1-5; D is possibly TRBD1 (6 bases). The CDR3 spans 13 residues. In germline, CDR1 is SGHTA, CDR2 FQGNSA. V shed 3 bases and J shed 4 bases, with 7 bases lying between them. CDR3 loop: CASSFRGNQPQHF. CDR3 DNA: TGTGCCAGCAGCTTCAGGGGTAATCAGCCCCAGCATTTT.

The chain joins TRBV6-5 to TRBJ2-5, with D maybe TRBD2 (6 bases). The CDR3 is 14 residues long. Germline V gene data show CDR1 as MNHEY and CDR2 as SVGAGI. Trimming pared 1 base from V and 5 bases from J, leaving 11 bases between. The CDR3 DNA follows: TGTGCCAGCAGTTACTTGGCAGGAGGGGAGACCCAGTACTTC. Amino acids: CASSYLAGGETQYF.

The chain combines TRBV9 with TRBJ2-2, with 8 bases lining up with TRBD2. Unmatched junction bases numbered 9, after V lost 4 bases and J lost 4 bases. Germline V CDR1 and CDR2: SGDLS, YYNGEE. This CDR3 region has 16 residues. The CDR3: CASSQYSSGITGELFF. CDR3 bases: TGTGCCAGCAGCCAATATAGTAGCGGGATCACCGGGGAGCTGTTTTTT.

The rearrangement links TRBV2 to TRBJ2-5; 7 bases map to TRBD1. With 7 bases clipped from V and 3 bases from J, the junction kept 5 bases outside the gene matches. Germline CDR1 and CDR2: SNHLY and FYNNEI. This CDR3 spans 13 amino acids. CDR3: CASTRDSEETQYF. The CDR3 DNA is TGTGCCAGCACAAGGGACAGCGAAGAGACCCAGTACTTC.

This chain connects TRBV7-2 to TRBJ2-5, with 7 bases aligning to TRBD1. Germline-derived CDR1 and CDR2 are SGHTA and FQGNSA. The ends lost 5 bases at V and 6 bases at J; junction bases unmatched: 6. This CDR3 is 13 amino acids long. CDR3 sequence reads: CASSQGQSQTQYF. CDR3 in DNA: TGTGCCAGCAGCCAGGGACAGTCCCAGACCCAGTACTTC.

The chain uses TRBV18 and TRBJ2-1; TRBD1 agrees at 7 bases. The trim removed 2 bases at V and 0 bases at J, leaving 7 bases unmatched. Per the germline V gene, CDR1 is KGHSH and CDR2 is LQKENI. The CDR3 has 17 residues. CDR3 sequence: CASSPGTVSSSYNEQFF. In nucleotides, the CDR3 is TGTGCCAGCTCACCAGGGACAGTCTCAAGCTCCTACAATGAGCAGTTCTTC.

The CDR3 DNA follows: TGTGCCAGCAGCTTAAGTGGGACTAGTAGCACAGATACGCAGTATTTT. It encodes CASSLSGTSSTDTQYF. The V call is TRBV7-3, the J call TRBJ2-3; the match to TRBD2 covers 8 bases. In germline, CDR1 is SGHTA, CDR2 FQGTGA. This CDR3 has 16 residues. Trimming removed 1 base from V and 0 bases from J; junction bases left unmatched: 3.

The CDR3 is CASSGANNEQFF. In nucleotides, the CDR3 is TGTGCCAGCAGTGGGGCGAACAATGAGCAGTTCTTC. This sequence joins TRBV25-1 and TRBJ2-1, with D unresolved. Germline CDR1 reads MGHDK; CDR2 reads SYGVNS. Trimming cost V 4 bases and J 5 bases, with 6 bases left between them. The CDR3 has 12 residues.

This clone has only a few counts. The chain has TRBV7-2 and TRBJ2-1; TRBD2 aligns across 14 bases. The CDR3 consists of 17 residues. The V segment lost 4 bases and the J segment 5 bases; nucleotides outside the gene matches: 7. In germline, CDR1 is SGHTA, CDR2 FQGNSA. CDR3 amino acids: CASSSGTSGRSNNEQFF. CDR3 nucleotides: TGTGCCAGCAGCTCAGGGACTAGCGGGAGAAGTAACAATGAGCAGTTCTTC.

This sequence joins TRBV5-5 and TRBJ2-2; D ambiguous. This CDR3 contains 13 residues. Germline CDR1 reads SGHKS; CDR2 reads YYEKEE (reference sequence). V was trimmed by 5 bases and J by 5 bases, leaving 10 bases between them. The CDR3 sequence is CASSSQTTGELFF. Here the CDR3 DNA reads TGTGCCAGCAGTTCACAAACGACCGGGGAGCTGTTTTTT.

The chain links TRBV5-1 to TRBJ2-3; TRBD2 is a possible D gene (6 bases). CDR3 size: 15 residues. V lost 0 bases and J lost 2, with 10 bases in between. Germline CDR1 is SGHRS and CDR2 is YFSETQ. CDR3 nucleotide sequence: TGCGCCAGCAGCTTGGGGAGGGGATCCACAGATACGCAGTATTTT. The encoded protein is CASSLGRGSTDTQYF.

The chain recombines TRBV10-3 with TRBJ2-3; tentative D call: TRBD2 (6 bases). Germline assignment: CDR1 ENHRY and CDR2 SYGVKD. The CDR3 is 14 residues long. Trimming removed 6 bases at V and 0 bases at J, with 10 bases between. The CDR3 DNA is TGTGCCATCAGAACCGGGACTAGCACAGATACGCAGTATTTT. This translates into CAIRTGTSTDTQYF.

The chain carries TRBV10-3 and TRBJ2-7; 9 bases are shared with TRBD1. Per the germline V gene, CDR1 is ENHRY and CDR2 is SYGVKD. V was clipped by 6 bases and J by 4 bases; unmatched bases: 13. This CDR3 is 16 amino acids long. CDR3 amino acids: CAIRGDRDISKYEQYF. As DNA, the CDR3 is TGTGCCATCAGGGGGGACAGGGATATTTCCAAGTACGAGCAGTACTTC.

This chain connects TRBV28 to TRBJ1-4, with 8 positions matching TRBD1. CDR3 length: 15 amino acids. The V gene end was trimmed by 5 bases and the J gene end by 3 bases; junction bases not matched to a gene: 5. Germline V CDR1 and CDR2: MDHEN, SYDVKM. The CDR3 nucleotides read TGTGCCAGCAGTCAAACGGGACAGGCTAATGAAAAACTGTTTTTT. Protein sequence: CASSQTGQANEKLFF.

This rearrangement joins TRBV5-4 to TRBJ2-5; D is uncertain. Germline V lookup: CDR1 SGHNT, CDR2 YYREEE (reference sequence). V gave up 2 bases and J gave up 1 base, with 9 bases separating them. The CDR3 sequence is 14 residues long. The CDR3 protein is CASSFSGSQETQYF. The DNA of the CDR3 is TGTGCCAGCAGCTTCTCAGGATCCCAAGAGACCCAGTACTTC.

The rearrangement links TRBV27 to TRBJ2-7; a weak D match, TRBD1 (5 bases). This CDR3 has 15 amino acids. CDR1 and CDR2 (germline): MNHEY, SMNVEV (reference sequence). V gave up 3 bases and J gave up 0 bases, with 12 bases separating them. The DNA for the CDR3 is TGTGCCAGCAGTTTTTCAGGGATTTTCTCCTACGAGCAGTACTTC. Translated, it gives CASSFSGIFSYEQYF.

The chain links TRBV27 to TRBJ2-1, with 7 bases fitting TRBD2. The trim removed 5 bases at V and 1 base at J, leaving 14 bases unmatched. Germline V gene sequence: CDR1 MNHEY, CDR2 SMNVEV (reference sequence). CDR3 length: 18 residues. The CDR3 sequence: CASSPSGTHGRSYNEQFF. DNA for the CDR3: TGTGCCAGCAGTCCTTCCGGGACCCACGGGAGGTCCTACAATGAGCAGTTCTTC.

The chain has TRBV27 and TRBJ2-7; the D gene could be TRBD1 or TRBD2 (5 bases each). The V end lost 6 bases, the J end lost 3 bases, and 21 bases lay between the germline ends. In germline, CDR1 is MNHEY, CDR2 SMNVEV (reference sequence). This CDR3 has 16 amino acids. CDR3 amino acids: CASSPRAGTVFYEQYF. CDR3 bases: TGTGCCAGCAGCCCCCGCGCCGGGACGGTATTCTACGAGCAGTACTTC.

The genes are TRBV5-1 and TRBJ2-5; 7 nucleotides align to TRBD1. The CDR3 has 15 amino acids. With 5 bases clipped from V and 5 bases from J, the junction kept 12 bases outside the gene matches. The germline CDR1 and CDR2 sequences are SGHRS and YFSETQ. CDR3 sequence (DNA): TGCGCCAGCAGAGTTTCTAACAGGGGTTCCGAGACCCAGTACTTC. Encoded protein: CASRVSNRGSETQYF.